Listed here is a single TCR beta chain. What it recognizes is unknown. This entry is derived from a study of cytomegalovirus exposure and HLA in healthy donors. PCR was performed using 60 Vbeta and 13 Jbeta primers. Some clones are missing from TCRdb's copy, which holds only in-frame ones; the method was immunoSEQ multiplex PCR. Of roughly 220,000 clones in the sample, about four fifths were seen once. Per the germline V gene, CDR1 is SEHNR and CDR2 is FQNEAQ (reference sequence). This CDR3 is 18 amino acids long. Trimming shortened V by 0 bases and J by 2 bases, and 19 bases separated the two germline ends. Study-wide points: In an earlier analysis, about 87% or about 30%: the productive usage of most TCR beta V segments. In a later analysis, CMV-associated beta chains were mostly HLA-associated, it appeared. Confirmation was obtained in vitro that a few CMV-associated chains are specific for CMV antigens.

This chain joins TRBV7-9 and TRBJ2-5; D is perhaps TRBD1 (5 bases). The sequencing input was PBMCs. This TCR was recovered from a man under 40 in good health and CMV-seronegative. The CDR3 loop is CASSLAGHREQNQETQYF. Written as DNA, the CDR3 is TGTGCCAGCAGCTTAGCTGGACATCGTGAGCAGAATCAAGAGACCCAGTACTTC.